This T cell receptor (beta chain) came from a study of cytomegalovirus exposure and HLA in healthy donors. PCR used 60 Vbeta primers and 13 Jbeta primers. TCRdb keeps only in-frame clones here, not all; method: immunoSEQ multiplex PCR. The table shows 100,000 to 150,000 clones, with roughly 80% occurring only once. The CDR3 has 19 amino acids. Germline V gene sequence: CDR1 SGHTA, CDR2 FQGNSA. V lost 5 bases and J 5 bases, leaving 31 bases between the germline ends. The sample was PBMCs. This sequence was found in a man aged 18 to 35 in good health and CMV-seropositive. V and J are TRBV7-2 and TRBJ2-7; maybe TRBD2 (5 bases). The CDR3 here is CASSQALLKTNLEPDEQYF. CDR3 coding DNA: TGTGCCAGCAGCCAGGCCCTGTTAAAGACTAACCTAGAGCCAGACGAGCAGTACTTC.